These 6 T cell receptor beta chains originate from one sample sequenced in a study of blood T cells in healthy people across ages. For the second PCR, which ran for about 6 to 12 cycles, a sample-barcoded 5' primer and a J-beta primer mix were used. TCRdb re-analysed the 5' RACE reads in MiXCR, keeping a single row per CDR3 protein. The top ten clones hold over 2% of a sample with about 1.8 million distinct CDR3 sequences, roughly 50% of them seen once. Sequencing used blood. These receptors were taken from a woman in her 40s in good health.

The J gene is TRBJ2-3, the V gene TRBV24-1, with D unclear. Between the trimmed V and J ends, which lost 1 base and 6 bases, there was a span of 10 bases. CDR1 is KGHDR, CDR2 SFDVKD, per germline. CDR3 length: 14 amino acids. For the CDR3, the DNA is TGTGCCACCAGTGATTTCGTGGGAACGGATACGCAGTATTTT. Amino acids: CATSDFVGTDTQYF.

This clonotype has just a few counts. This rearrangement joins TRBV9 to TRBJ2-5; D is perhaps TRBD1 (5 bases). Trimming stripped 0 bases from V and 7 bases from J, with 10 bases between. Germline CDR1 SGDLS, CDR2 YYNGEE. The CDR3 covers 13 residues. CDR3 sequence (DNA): TGTGCCAGCAGCGTAGATACAAGGGGGACCCAGTACTTC. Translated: CASSVDTRGTQYF.

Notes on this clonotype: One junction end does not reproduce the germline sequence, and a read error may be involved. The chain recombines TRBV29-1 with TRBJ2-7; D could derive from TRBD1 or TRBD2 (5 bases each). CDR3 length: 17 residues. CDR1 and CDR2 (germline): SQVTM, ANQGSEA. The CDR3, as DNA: TGCGGCGTTGAAGATCTCGGGGCAGGGAATCCCTCCTACGAGCAGTACTTC. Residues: CGVEDLGAGNPSYEQYF.

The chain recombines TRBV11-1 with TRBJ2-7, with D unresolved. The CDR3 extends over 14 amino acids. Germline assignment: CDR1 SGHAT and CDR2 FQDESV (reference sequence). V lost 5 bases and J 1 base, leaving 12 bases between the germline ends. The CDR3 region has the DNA TGTGCCAGCAGCCCCGACCCGATATCCTACGAGCAGTACTTC. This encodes CASSPDPISYEQYF.

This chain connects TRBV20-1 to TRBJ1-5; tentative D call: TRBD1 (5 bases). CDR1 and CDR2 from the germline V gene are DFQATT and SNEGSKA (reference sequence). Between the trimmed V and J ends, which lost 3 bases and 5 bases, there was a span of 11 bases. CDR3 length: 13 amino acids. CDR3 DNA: TGCAGTGCTAGCGTCGGGGGTGATCAGCCCCAGCATTTT. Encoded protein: CSASVGGDQPQHF.

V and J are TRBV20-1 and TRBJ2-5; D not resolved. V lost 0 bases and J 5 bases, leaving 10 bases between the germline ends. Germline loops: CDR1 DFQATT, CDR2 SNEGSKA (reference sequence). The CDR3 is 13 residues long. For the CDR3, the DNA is TGCAGTGCTAGAGATACCGGGCGGGAGACCCAGTACTTC. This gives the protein CSARDTGRETQYF.